This note documents a single TCR beta chain sequence. This sample stems from a study of blood T cell repertoires in COVID-19. On the study more broadly: Acute-phase and convalescent COVID-19 samples originated in the United States, Italy and Spain. PBMCs, B-cell-depleted T cells, or T cells were the source of the cDNA or gDNA that made up the material.

V gave up 7 bases and J gave up 5 bases, with 27 bases separating them. This CDR3 region has 18 residues. CDR1 is SGHVS, CDR2 FNYEAQ, per germline. Original processing methods: The authors estimated nucleated cell counts from reference gene primer amplification. TCRdb's copy holds only in-frame clones and misses some; the assay was immunoSEQ multiplex PCR. For V, J and clone size, that table is used; D and trimming come from the DNA. The sample yields 150,000 or so clones, roughly nine tenths seen once. The chain is built from TRBV7-6 and TRBJ2-4; D may be TRBD1 (5 bases). The clonotype comes from a man aged 50 to 60 with acute or convalescent COVID-19. Source material: peripheral blood. CDR3 nucleotides: TGTGCCAGCACCCCAGAGCCACCCCACAGGAACTTCCAAAACATTCAGTACTTC. This encodes CASTPEPPHRNFQNIQYF.